Detailed here is one T cell receptor beta chain. This specimen belongs to a study of blood T cell repertoires in COVID-19. Study-wide context: Specimens from acute and convalescent COVID-19 originated in the United States, Italy and Spain. PBMCs, B-cell-depleted T cells, or T cells provided the cDNA or gDNA that made up the material.

Per the original data handling: Reference gene primer amplification in the assay estimated nucleated cell counts. The data were produced by immunoSEQ multiplex PCR, yet TCRdb's version contains in-frame clones alone and is incomplete. The V and J calls and clone size come from that table; D and trimming were worked out from the DNA. The table records some 350,000 clones, 80% to 90% of them present only once. This TCR derives from a man aged 25-45 years with active or convalescent COVID-19. What was sequenced was peripheral blood.

The CDR3 region is CASSLRQGNQPQHF. CDR3 bases: TGTGCCAGCAGCCTCCGACAGGGCAATCAGCCCCAGCATTTT. The J gene is TRBJ1-5, the V gene TRBV28; D possibly corresponds to TRBD1 (6 bases). CDR1 is MDHEN, CDR2 SYDVKM, per germline. Trimming cost V 6 bases and J 2 bases, with 11 bases left between them. CDR3 length: 14 amino acids.